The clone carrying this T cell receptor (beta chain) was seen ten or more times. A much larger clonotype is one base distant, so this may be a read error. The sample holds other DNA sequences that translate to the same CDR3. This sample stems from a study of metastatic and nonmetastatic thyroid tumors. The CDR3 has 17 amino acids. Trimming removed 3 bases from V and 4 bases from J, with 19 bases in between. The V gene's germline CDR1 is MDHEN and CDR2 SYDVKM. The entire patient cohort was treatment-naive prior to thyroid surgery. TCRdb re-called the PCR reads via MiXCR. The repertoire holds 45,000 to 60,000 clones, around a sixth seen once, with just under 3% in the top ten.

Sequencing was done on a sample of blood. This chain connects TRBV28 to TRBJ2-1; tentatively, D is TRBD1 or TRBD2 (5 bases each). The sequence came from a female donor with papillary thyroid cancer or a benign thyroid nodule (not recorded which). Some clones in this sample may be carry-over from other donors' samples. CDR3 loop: CASSFPGRLSSYNEQFF. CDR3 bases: TGTGCCAGCAGTTTTCCGGGACGACTTAGCTCATACAATGAGCAGTTCTTC.